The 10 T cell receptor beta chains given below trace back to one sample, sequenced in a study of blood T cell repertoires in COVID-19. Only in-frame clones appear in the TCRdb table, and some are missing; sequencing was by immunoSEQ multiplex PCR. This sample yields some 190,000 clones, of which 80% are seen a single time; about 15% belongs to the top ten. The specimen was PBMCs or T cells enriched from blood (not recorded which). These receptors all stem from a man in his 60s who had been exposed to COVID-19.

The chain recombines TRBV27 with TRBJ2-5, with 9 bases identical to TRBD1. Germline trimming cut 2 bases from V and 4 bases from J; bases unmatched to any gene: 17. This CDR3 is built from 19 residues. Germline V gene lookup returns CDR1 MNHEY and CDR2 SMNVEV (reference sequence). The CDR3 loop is CASSLGPVRDRVLGETQYF. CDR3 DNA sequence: TGTGCCAGCAGTTTAGGCCCGGTCCGGGACAGGGTCCTAGGAGAGACCCAGTACTTC.

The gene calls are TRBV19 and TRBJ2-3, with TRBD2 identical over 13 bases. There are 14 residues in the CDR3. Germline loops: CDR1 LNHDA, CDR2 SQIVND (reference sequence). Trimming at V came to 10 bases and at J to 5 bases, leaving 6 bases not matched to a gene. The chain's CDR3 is CATALAGGRDTQYF. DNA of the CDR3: TGTGCCACTGCACTAGCGGGAGGGCGAGATACGCAGTATTTT.

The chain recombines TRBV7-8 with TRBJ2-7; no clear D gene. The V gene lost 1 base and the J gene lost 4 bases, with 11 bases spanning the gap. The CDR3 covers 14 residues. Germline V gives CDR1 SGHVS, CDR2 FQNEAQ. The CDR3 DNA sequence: TGTGCCAGCAGCTTAGAACTACTCCGGTACGAGCAGTACTTC. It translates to CASSLELLRYEQYF.

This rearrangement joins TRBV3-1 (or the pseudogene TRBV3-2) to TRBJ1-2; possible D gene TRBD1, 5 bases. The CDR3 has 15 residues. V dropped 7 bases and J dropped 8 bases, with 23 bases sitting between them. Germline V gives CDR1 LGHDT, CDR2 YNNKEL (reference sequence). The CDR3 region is CASTPQGGTRYGYTF. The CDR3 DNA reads TGTGCCAGCACCCCCCAGGGAGGGACCCGGTACGGCTACACCTTC.

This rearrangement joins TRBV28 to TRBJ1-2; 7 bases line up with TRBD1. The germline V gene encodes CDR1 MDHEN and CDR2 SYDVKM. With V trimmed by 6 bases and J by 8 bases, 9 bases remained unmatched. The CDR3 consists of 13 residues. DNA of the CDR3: TGTGCCAGCAGCATGACAGGGAGCCGCGGCTACACCTTC. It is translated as CASSMTGSRGYTF.

This CDR3 is CARHGEERAYEQYF. The CDR3 bases are TGTGCCAGGCATGGGGAGGAAAGGGCCTACGAGCAGTACTTC. The rearrangement uses TRBV2 and TRBJ2-7; D is possibly TRBD2 (6 bases). The CDR3 length is 14 residues. From germline, CDR1 is SNHLY and CDR2 FYNNEI. The V gene lost 9 bases and the J gene lost 2 bases, with 17 bases spanning the gap. Variable domain in full (rest from reference TRBV2 and TRBJ2-7): EPEVTQTPSHQVTQMGQEVILRCVPISNHLYFYWYRQILGQKVEFLVSFYNNEISEKSEIFDDQFSVERPDGSNFTLKIRSTKLEDSAMYFCARHGEERAYEQYFGPGTRLTVT.

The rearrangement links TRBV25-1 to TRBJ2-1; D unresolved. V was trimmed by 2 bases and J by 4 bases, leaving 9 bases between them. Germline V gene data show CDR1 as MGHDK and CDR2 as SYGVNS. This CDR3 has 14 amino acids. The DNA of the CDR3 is TGTGCCAGCAGTGAAGTCTCAGCGTACAATGAGCAGTTCTTC. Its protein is CASSEVSAYNEQFF.

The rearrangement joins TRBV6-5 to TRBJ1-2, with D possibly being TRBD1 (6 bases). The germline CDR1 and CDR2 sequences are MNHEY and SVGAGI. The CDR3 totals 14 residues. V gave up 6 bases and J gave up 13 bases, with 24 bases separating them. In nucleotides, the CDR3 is TGTGCCAGCAGCAAAGACAGGATCAAGTTAAGATGCACCTTC. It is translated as CASSKDRIKLRCTF.

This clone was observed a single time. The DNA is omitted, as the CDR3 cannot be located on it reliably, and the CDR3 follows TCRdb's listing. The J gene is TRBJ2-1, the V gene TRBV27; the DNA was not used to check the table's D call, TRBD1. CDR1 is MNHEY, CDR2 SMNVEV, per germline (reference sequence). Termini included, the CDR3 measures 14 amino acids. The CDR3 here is CASRPFGQGANWFF.

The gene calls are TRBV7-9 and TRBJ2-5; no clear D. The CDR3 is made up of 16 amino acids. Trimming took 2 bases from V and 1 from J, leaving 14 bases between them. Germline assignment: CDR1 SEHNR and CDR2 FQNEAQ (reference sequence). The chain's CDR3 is CASSLIEVGGQETQYF. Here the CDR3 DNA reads TGTGCCAGCAGCTTAATTGAAGTCGGTGGCCAAGAGACCCAGTACTTC.